This T cell receptor beta chain was profiled in a study of T cells after yellow fever vaccination. In TCRdb, the 5' RACE reads were re-called with MiXCR into one record per CDR3 protein. The sample consists of tens of thousands of distinct CDR3 sequences, roughly a tenth of them appearing once. Study findings and constraints: Bulk-population clonotypes that are abundant could appear as contaminants in FACS-sorted repertoires.

This clonotype has at least ten counts. The source material was PBMCs, either bulk or a sorted T-cell subset (CD4+, CD8+, memory, or dextramer-sorted; not recorded which), sampled around 16 days after the first yellow fever vaccination. The receptor was isolated from a man between 18 and 35 years old who received the YFV17D yellow fever vaccine.

The CDR3 protein is CASSLQLANTGELFF. The DNA for the CDR3 is TGTGCCAGCAGTTTACAGCTAGCCAACACCGGGGAGCTGTTTTTT. The chain joins TRBV12-3 or TRBV12-4 to TRBJ2-2; D might be TRBD2 (5 bases). The V gene lost 2 bases and the J gene lost 2 bases, with 9 bases spanning the gap. This CDR3 is 15 amino acids long.